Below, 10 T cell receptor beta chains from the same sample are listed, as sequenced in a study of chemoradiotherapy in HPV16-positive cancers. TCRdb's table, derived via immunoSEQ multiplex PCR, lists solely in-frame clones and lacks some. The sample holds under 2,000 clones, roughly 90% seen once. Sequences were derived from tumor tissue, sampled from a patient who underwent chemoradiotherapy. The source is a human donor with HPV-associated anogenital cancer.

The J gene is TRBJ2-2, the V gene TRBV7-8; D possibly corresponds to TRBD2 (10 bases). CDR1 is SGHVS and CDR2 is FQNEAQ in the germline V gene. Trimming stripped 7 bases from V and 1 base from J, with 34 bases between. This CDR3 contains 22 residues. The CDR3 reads CASTKGGTGQGIAGGNTGELFF. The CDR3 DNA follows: TGTGCCAGCACGAAGGGAGGTACGGGACAGGGAATAGCGGGAGGGAACACCGGGGAGCTGTTTTTT.

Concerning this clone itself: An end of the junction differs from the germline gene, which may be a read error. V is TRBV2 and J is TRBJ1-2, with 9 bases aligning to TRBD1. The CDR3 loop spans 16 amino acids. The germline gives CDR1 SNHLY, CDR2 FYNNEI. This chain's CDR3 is CASIEGGTGLSYGYTF. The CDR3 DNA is TGTGCCAGCATTGAAGGGGGGACAGGGCTCTCCTATGGCTACACCTTC.

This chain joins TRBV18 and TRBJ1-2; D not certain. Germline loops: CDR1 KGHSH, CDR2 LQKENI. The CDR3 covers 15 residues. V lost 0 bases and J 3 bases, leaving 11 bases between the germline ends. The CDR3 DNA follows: TGTGCCAGCTCACCACCAGAGGAGCCTGACTATGGCTACACCTTC. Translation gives CASSPPEEPDYGYTF.

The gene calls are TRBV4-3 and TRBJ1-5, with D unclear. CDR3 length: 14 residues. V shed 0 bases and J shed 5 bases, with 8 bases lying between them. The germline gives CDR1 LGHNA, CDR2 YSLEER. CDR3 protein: CASSQDRSYQPQHF. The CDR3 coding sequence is TGCGCCAGCAGCCAAGACAGGTCTTATCAGCCCCAGCATTTT.

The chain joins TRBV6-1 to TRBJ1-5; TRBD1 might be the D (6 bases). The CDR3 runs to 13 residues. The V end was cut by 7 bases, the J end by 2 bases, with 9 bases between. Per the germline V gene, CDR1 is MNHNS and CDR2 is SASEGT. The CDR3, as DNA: TGTGCCAGCAAACCAGGGGGCAATCAGCCCCAGCATTTT. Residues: CASKPGGNQPQHF.

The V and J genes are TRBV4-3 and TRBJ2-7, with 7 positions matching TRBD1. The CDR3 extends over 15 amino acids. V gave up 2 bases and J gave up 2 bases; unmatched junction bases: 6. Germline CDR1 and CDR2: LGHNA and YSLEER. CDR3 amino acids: CASSQSRTGAYEQYF. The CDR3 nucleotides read TGCGCCAGCAGCCAATCTAGAACAGGGGCCTACGAGCAGTACTTC.

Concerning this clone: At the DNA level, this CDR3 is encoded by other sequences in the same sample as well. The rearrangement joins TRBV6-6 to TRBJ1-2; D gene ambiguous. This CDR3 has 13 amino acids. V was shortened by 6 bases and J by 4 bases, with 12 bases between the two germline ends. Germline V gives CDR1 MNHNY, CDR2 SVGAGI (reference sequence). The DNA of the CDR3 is TGTGCCAGCAGCGAACGAGGACTCTATGGCTACACCTTC. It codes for CASSERGLYGYTF.

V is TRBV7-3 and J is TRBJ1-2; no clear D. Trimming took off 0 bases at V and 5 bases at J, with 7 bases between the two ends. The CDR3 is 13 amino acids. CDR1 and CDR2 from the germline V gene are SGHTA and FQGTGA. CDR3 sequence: CASSLTREYGYTF. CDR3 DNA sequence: TGTGCCAGCAGCTTAACGAGGGAGTATGGCTACACCTTC. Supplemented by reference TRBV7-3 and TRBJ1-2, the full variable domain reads GAGVSQTPSNKVTEKGKYVELRCDPISGHTALYWYRQSLGQGPEFLIYFQGTGAADDSGLPNDRFFAVRPEGSVSTLKIQRTERGDSAVYLCASSLTREYGYTFGSGTRLTVV.

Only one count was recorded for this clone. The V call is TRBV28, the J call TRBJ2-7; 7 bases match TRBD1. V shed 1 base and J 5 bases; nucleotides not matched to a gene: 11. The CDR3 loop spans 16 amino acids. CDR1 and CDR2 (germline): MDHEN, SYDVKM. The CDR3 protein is CASSLFGQAPRHEQYV. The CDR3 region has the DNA TGTGCCAGCAGTTTATTTGGACAGGCGCCTCGGCACGAGCAGTACGTC.

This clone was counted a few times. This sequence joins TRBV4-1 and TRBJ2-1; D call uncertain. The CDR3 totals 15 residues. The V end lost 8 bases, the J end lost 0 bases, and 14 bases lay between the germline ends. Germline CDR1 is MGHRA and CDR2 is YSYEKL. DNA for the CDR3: TGCGCCAGCTCCCAGGACCCAAGCTCCTACAATGAGCAGTTCTTC. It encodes CASSQDPSSYNEQFF.